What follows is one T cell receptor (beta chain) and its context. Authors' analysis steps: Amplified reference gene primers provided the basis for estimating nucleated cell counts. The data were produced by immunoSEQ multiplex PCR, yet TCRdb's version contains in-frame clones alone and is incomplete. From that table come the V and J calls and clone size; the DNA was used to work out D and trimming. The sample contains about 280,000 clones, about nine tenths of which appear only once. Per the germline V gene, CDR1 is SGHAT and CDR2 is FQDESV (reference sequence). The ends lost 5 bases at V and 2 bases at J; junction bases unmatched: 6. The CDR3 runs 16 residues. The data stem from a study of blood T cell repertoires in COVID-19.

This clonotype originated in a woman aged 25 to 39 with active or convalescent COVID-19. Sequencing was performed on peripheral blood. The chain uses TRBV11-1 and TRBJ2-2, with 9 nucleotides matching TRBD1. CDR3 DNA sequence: TGTGCCAGCAGCCTACGGGACAGGGTAAACACCGGGGAGCTGTTTTTT. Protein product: CASSLRDRVNTGELFF.